This is a list of T cell receptor beta chains from one sample in a study of blood T cell repertoires in COVID-19. Sequencing used immunoSEQ multiplex PCR; TCRdb keeps in-frame clones, though not all of them. This repertoire shows around 95,000 clones, roughly 80% found once; its top ten account for about 10%. The sample consisted of peripheral blood. The source of these receptors is a woman of 80 years or more with acute or convalescent COVID-19. Both conserved end residues are part of each CDR3. Not all rows give a size; the values are once, few, many and, for expanded clones, a class.

TRBJ1-4,TRBV18,.,CASSEGQGPEKLFF
TRBJ1-5,TRBV28,few,CASSLVQGYQPQHF
TRBJ2-1,TRBV11-2,once,CASRGGLRVSEQFF
TRBJ1-2,TRBV7-2,.,CASSLNPGQGYGYTF
TRBJ1-2,TRBV28,.,CASRVLGQGANYGYTF
TRBJ1-2,TRBV6-1,once,CASSHRQGDTYGYTF
TRBJ1-1,TRBV6-5,few,CASKDREQGTEAFF
TRBJ1-2,TRBV2,.,CASSLLSGIPLSGYTF
TRBJ2-1,TRBV7-2,.,CASSTGLARNEQFF
TRBJ1-4,TRBV6-5,.,CASRRVGEKLFF
TRBJ1-5,TRBV5-8,.,CASSLSRGSLNQPQHF
TRBJ1-2,TRBV19,few,CASSGQAFSYGYTF
TRBJ1-2,TRBV28,.,CASLDRGPYGYTF
TRBJ2-5,TRBV11-2,.,CASSLRETQYF
TRBJ1-3,TRBV5-1,.,CASSLAGSTNTIYF
TRBJ1-1,TRBV6-2/TRBV6-3,once,CASSYWSIGSTNTEAFF
TRBJ2-3,TRBV6-2/TRBV6-3,.,CASSYSTSGDTQYF
TRBJ1-4,TRBV4-3,.,CASSPSLDSSNEKLFF
TRBJ1-5,TRBV6-2/TRBV6-3,once,CASSYSLGSGAHQPQHF
TRBJ2-1,TRBV12-3/TRBV12-4,.,CASSPSGGREQFF
TRBJ1-4,TRBV6-2/TRBV6-3,.,CASSSYREGVEKLFF
TRBJ1-2,TRBV12-3/TRBV12-4,.,CASSRDRVYGYTF
TRBJ1-2,TRBV4-1,once,CASSQGRGDGGYTF
TRBJ2-1,TRBV7-2,.,CASSLAGVVMDEQFF
TRBJ2-7,TRBV10-3,.,CAISTGVGEQYF
TRBJ1-2,TRBV28,.,CASRGQGNYGYTF
TRBJ2-3,TRBV9,.,CASSPGGGPDTQYF
TRBJ1-2,TRBV27,.,CASRRGHSNYGYTF
TRBJ2-1,TRBV5-1,.,CASSNGGAGGYNEQFF
TRBJ1-4,TRBV18,.,CASSRNGGDEKLFF
TRBJ2-7,TRBV30,.,CAWSSGYEQYF
TRBJ1-1,TRBV5-1,.,CASSTGTGGGSTEAFF
TRBJ2-1,TRBV6-6,.,CASTQTGGYNNEQFF
TRBJ1-2,TRBV5-1,.,CASSPGAGQGDGYTF
TRBJ2-3,TRBV9,.,CASSDRDTARDTQYF
TRBJ1-2,TRBV6-1,.,CASSEGDRDYGYTF
TRBJ2-3,TRBV7-6,few,CASSMRRGDTQYF
TRBJ2-3,TRBV28,.,CASSRGTQYF
TRBJ1-5,TRBV30,.,CAWSVDGGPNQPQHF
TRBJ2-3,TRBV3-1/TRBV3-2,once,CASSQDNRGSTDTQYF
TRBJ1-1,TRBV6-5,.,CASCPLGQGIAEAFF
TRBJ2-7,TRBV6-5,.,CATHQRVLGSYEQYF
TRBJ1-3,TRBV5-4,.,CASSLGTGSGNTIYF
TRBJ2-3,TRBV7-2,few,CASSLAPVTDTQYF
TRBJ1-3,TRBV7-9,once,CASSPGPGYTIYF
TRBJ1-4,TRBV30,.,CAWRSGTGDEKLFF
TRBJ2-1,TRBV27,.,CASSPQASGGYNEQFF
TRBJ2-3,TRBV6-5,.,CASSPRGGQTDTQYF
TRBJ2-1,TRBV2,.,CASSGWRGVNNEQFF
TRBJ2-7,TRBV10-3,.,CAISESRVGYYEQYF
TRBJ2-1,TRBV6-2/TRBV6-3,.,CASSLAGEQFF
TRBJ1-6,TRBV10-3,.,CAIRGIQGDSPLHF
TRBJ1-4,TRBV2,.,CASSEAGVRNEKLFF
TRBJ2-2,TRBV5-1,few,CASSPADKQNTGELFF
TRBJ1-1,TRBV28,.,CATWGPNTEAFF
TRBJ2-4,TRBV11-3,.,CASSLQGTENIQYF
TRBJ1-3,TRBV6-2/TRBV6-3,few,CASSSGGLGNTIYF